Below, 23 T cell receptor beta chains from the same sample are listed, as sequenced in a study of shared clonotypes between healthy human individuals. In the naive CD8 group, cells lacked CD45RO and were positively selected for CCR7, so terminally differentiated effector memory CD45RA+ cells were left out. The assay was immunoSEQ multiplex PCR, and TCRdb's table has in-frame clones only and misses some. The profile shows over 2 million clones, roughly 94% of them singletons. The sequenced sample was naive CD8+ T cells sorted from blood. These receptors were obtained from a man aged 18 to 35 in good health.

This chain joins TRBV5-4 and TRBJ1-3, with D possibly being TRBD1 (6 bases). CDR3 length: 16 residues. Germline V lookup: CDR1 SGHNT, CDR2 YYREEE (reference sequence). Trimming shortened V by 2 bases and J by 4 bases, and 16 bases separated the two germline ends. In nucleotides, the CDR3 is TGTGCCAGCAGCTTCAGGGGAGGACCCCTCGGAAACACCATATATTTT. Protein sequence: CASSFRGGPLGNTIYF. Combining the CDR3 with reference TRBV5-4 and TRBJ1-3 gives the whole variable domain ETGVTQSPTHLIKTRGQQVTLRCSSQSGHNTVSWYQQALGQGPQFIFQYYREEENGRGNFPPRFSGLQFPNYSSELNVNALELDDSALYLCASSFRGGPLGNTIYFGEGSWLTVV.

The rearrangement uses TRBV28 and TRBJ2-3; D unclear. CDR3 length equals 13 residues. Trimming stripped 3 bases from V and 2 bases from J, with 6 bases between. Looked up from germline, CDR1 is MDHEN and CDR2 is SYDVKM. CDR3 amino acids: CASSFEITDTQYF. The CDR3 DNA reads TGTGCCAGCAGTTTCGAAATCACAGATACGCAGTATTTT.

The chain uses TRBV7-9 and TRBJ2-6; D not resolved. Germline CDR1 is SEHNR and CDR2 is FQNEAQ (reference sequence). The length of the CDR3 is 15 residues. V gave up 5 bases and J gave up 2 bases, with 10 bases separating them. For the CDR3, the DNA is TGTGCCAGCAGCATAGAGGCAGCTGGGGCCAACGTCCTGACTTTC. Its translation is CASSIEAAGANVLTF. The variable domain in full, with the rest retrieved from reference TRBV7-9 and TRBJ2-6, is DTGVSQNPRHKITKRGQNVTFRCDPISEHNRLYWYRQTLGQGPEFLTYFQNEAQLEKSRLLSDRFSAERPKGSFSTLEIQRTEQGDSAMYLCASSIEAAGANVLTFGAGSRLTVL.

V gene TRBV5-6 combines with J gene TRBJ2-4; 7 positions agree with TRBD2. With 4 bases clipped from V and 4 bases from J, the junction kept 8 bases outside the gene matches. This CDR3 contains 15 residues. Looked up from germline, CDR1 is SGHDT and CDR2 is YYEEEE. CDR3 protein: CASSVQGGMKNIQYF. In DNA, the CDR3 is TGTGCCAGCAGCGTGCAGGGAGGGATGAAAAACATTCAGTACTTC.

This chain uses TRBV7-9 with TRBJ2-5; D is possibly TRBD2 (6 bases). With 5 bases removed from V and 0 bases from J, the gap between germline ends came to 10 bases. The CDR3 length is 14 residues. In germline, CDR1 is SEHNR, CDR2 FQNEAQ (reference sequence). Written as DNA, the CDR3 is TGTGCCAGCAGCCGCCGACTAGACCAAGAGACCCAGTACTTC. It codes for CASSRRLDQETQYF.

A single count supports this clone. V and J are TRBV27 and TRBJ2-7; D remains unclear. V lost 4 bases and J lost 5, with 12 bases in between. The CDR3 has 13 residues. Germline loops: CDR1 MNHEY, CDR2 SMNVEV (reference sequence). CDR3 DNA: TGTGCCAGCAGTTACCAGGACGGGCACGAGCAGTACTTC. Its protein is CASSYQDGHEQYF.

J is TRBJ2-7 and V is TRBV11-2; tentatively, D is TRBD1 (5 bases). CDR1 SGHAT and CDR2 FQNNGV come from the germline V gene. V shed 5 bases and J shed 2 bases, with 16 bases lying between them. CDR3 size: 15 residues. This chain's CDR3 is CASSPQVIGAYEQYF. CDR3 in DNA: TGTGCCAGCAGCCCTCAGGTGATAGGGGCCTACGAGCAGTACTTC.

J is TRBJ2-2 and V is TRBV7-9, with D unresolved. V was shortened by 1 base and J by 4 bases, with 7 bases between the two germline ends. Germline V gives CDR1 SEHNR, CDR2 FQNEAQ (reference sequence). CDR3 length equals 14 residues. As DNA, the CDR3 is TGTGCCAGCAGCTTAGACTGGAGCACCGGGGAGCTGTTTTTT. It encodes CASSLDWSTGELFF.

The V call is TRBV28, the J call TRBJ1-6, with TRBD1 matching 10 bases. This CDR3 region has 16 residues. The V and J ends lost 2 bases and 6 bases, in that order; junction bases with no gene match: 4. The germline CDR1 and CDR2 sequences are MDHEN and SYDVKM. The CDR3 loop reads CASSLDRDRGNSPLHF. In DNA form, the CDR3 reads TGTGCCAGCAGTTTAGATAGGGACAGGGGTAATTCACCCCTCCACTTT.

The V gene is TRBV7-3, the J gene TRBJ2-3; D unclear. Germline CDR1 SGHTA, CDR2 FQGTGA. V was shortened by 2 bases and J by 2 bases, with 14 bases between the two germline ends. The CDR3 runs to 16 residues. DNA of the CDR3: TGTGCCAGCAGCTTACAAGTGTTAGACCACACAGATACGCAGTATTTT. Translating it yields CASSLQVLDHTDTQYF.

This clone occurred once. The chain joins TRBV27 to TRBJ2-3, with D possibly being TRBD2 (6 bases). The CDR3 sequence is 14 residues long. Looked up from germline, CDR1 is MNHEY and CDR2 is SMNVEV (reference sequence). With 5 bases removed from V and 4 bases from J, the gap between germline ends came to 13 bases. The CDR3, as DNA: TGTGCCAGCAGTGCTCGACTAGTACCAGATACGCAGTATTTT. Encoded protein: CASSARLVPDTQYF.

The genes are TRBV10-2 and TRBJ2-1; TRBD2 agrees at 9 bases. Germline loops: CDR1 WSHSY, CDR2 SAAADI. V shed 3 bases and J 6 bases; nucleotides not matched to a gene: 6. This CDR3 contains 15 residues. The CDR3 reads CASSDGAGGSNEQFF. The CDR3 coding sequence is TGCGCCAGCAGTGACGGAGCGGGGGGTAGCAATGAGCAGTTCTTC.

The chain joins TRBV6-5 to TRBJ2-7, with 7 bases fitting TRBD1. The CDR3 contains 14 residues. Germline V gene lookup returns CDR1 MNHEY and CDR2 SVGAGI. The V segment lost 2 bases and the J segment 2 bases; nucleotides outside the gene matches: 3. Here the CDR3 reads CASSYTTGTYEQYF. CDR3 nucleotide sequence: TGTGCCAGCAGTTACACGACAGGGACCTACGAGCAGTACTTC.

This rearrangement joins TRBV20-1 to TRBJ2-7; D remains unclear. This CDR3 contains 11 residues. In germline, CDR1 is DFQATT, CDR2 SNEGSKA (reference sequence). V lost 5 bases and J 4 bases, leaving 9 bases between the germline ends. The CDR3 spells CSAALPYEQYF. As DNA, the CDR3 is TGCAGTGCTGCTCTACCGTACGAGCAGTACTTC.

The CDR3 protein is CASSDGNGGEQYF. DNA of the CDR3: TGCGCCAGCAGCGATGGGAACGGGGGCGAGCAGTACTTC. The gene calls are TRBV4-1 and TRBJ2-7; TRBD2 might be the D (6 bases). CDR1 MGHRA and CDR2 YSYEKL come from the germline V gene. Trimming removed 5 bases at V and 6 bases at J, with 14 bases between. This CDR3 spans 13 amino acids.

The CDR3 nucleotides are TGTGCCAGCAGTTCATATCTCAGCGGGACAGGGGCGAGCACAGATACGCAGTATTTT. This sequence encodes CASSSYLSGTGASTDTQYF. The chain uses TRBV28 and TRBJ2-3; 10 bases are a match to TRBD1. The V gene's germline CDR1 is MDHEN and CDR2 SYDVKM. The CDR3 is made up of 19 amino acids. J gave up 0 bases and V 4 bases, and 13 bases lay outside the gene matches.

The chain employs TRBV2 and TRBJ2-3; TRBD2 matches 9 bases. Germline assignment: CDR1 SNHLY and CDR2 FYNNEI. After removal of 3 bases from V and 2 bases from J, the junction contained 3 bases not matched to a gene. The CDR3 consists of 15 residues. The DNA for the CDR3 is TGTGCCAGCAGTGACGAGCGGGGGGACACAGATACGCAGTATTTT. Protein: CASSDERGDTDTQYF.

In this sample, this clone turned up once. At the DNA level, this CDR3 is encoded by other sequences in the same sample as well. This chain joins TRBV4-1 and TRBJ2-7, with 7 bases matching TRBD1. V was clipped by 4 bases and J by 2 bases; unmatched bases: 5. Germline CDR1 reads MGHRA; CDR2 reads YSYEKL. The CDR3 is 14 amino acids. CDR3 sequence: CASSPRDRAYEQYF. The CDR3 DNA reads TGCGCCAGCAGCCCCCGGGACAGAGCCTACGAGCAGTACTTC.

This chain uses TRBV10-3 with TRBJ2-7; D is undetermined. This CDR3 has 15 amino acids. Trimming left V 1 base short and J 0 bases short, with 10 bases between. CDR1 and CDR2 (germline): ENHRY, SYGVKD. The CDR3 here is CAISELRDSSYEQYF. The CDR3 DNA reads TGTGCCATCAGTGAGTTAAGGGATTCCTCCTACGAGCAGTACTTC.

The chain is built from TRBV27 and TRBJ2-1; maybe TRBD2 (5 bases). CDR1 and CDR2 (germline): MNHEY, SMNVEV (reference sequence). This CDR3 is built from 13 residues. Trimming took 7 bases from V and 7 from J, leaving 14 bases between them. CDR3 nucleotides: TGTGCCAGCACGCAGATCGGGGAGAATGAGCAGTTCTTC. It yields the protein CASTQIGENEQFF.

CDR3 protein: CASRIRGRETNEQFF. The CDR3 DNA sequence: TGTGCCAGCAGGATAAGGGGGCGCGAGACCAATGAGCAGTTCTTC. The chain recombines TRBV6-1 with TRBJ2-1; 7 nucleotides match TRBD1. The CDR3 covers 15 residues. Trimming took 6 bases from V and 6 from J; bases not matched to a gene: 11. CDR1 is MNHNS, CDR2 SASEGT, per germline.

The rearrangement joins TRBV10-3 to TRBJ2-7, with 7 positions matching TRBD2. From germline, CDR1 is ENHRY and CDR2 SYGVKD. With 7 bases clipped from V and 7 bases from J, the junction kept 13 bases outside the gene matches. CDR3 length: 14 residues. This CDR3 reads CAINGGIRVSEQYF. Here the CDR3 DNA reads TGTGCCATCAACGGGGGGATCAGGGTGAGTGAGCAGTACTTC.

V gene TRBV7-2 combines with J gene TRBJ1-1; TRBD1 matches at 12 bases. Germline V CDR1 and CDR2: SGHTA, FQGNSA. CDR3 length: 15 amino acids. The V segment lost 4 bases and the J segment 5 bases; nucleotides outside the gene matches: 5. The CDR3 sequence: CASSWRDRGQTEAFF. The CDR3 DNA is TGTGCCAGCAGCTGGAGGGACAGGGGGCAGACTGAAGCTTTCTTT.